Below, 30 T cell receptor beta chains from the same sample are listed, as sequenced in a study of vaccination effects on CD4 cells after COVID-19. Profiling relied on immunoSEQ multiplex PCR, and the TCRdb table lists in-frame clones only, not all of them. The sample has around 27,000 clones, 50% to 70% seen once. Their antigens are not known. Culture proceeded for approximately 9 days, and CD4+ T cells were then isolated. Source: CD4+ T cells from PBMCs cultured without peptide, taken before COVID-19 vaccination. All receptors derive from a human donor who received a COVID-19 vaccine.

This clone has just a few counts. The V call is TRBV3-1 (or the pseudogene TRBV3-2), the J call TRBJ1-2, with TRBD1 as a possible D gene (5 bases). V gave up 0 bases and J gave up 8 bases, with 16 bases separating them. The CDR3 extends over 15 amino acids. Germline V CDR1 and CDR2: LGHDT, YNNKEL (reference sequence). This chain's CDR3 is CASSQDGGVPGGYTF. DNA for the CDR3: TGTGCCAGCAGCCAAGATGGAGGGGTACCGGGGGGCTACACCTTC.

DNA for the CDR3: TGTGCCAGCAGTTACGGTAGTCTCTCTGGAAACACCATATATTTT. This translates into CASSYGSLSGNTIYF. The rearrangement links TRBV5-6 to TRBJ1-3; D gene uncertain. The CDR3 has 15 amino acids. V was pared by 5 bases and J by 0 bases, with 12 bases between. Germline lookup yields CDR1 SGHDT and CDR2 YYEEEE.

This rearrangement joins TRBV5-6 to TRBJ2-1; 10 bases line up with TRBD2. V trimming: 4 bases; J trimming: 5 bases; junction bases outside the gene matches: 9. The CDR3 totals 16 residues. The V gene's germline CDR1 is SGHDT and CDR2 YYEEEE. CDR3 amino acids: CASSPTLAGVNNEQFF. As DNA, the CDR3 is TGTGCCAGCAGCCCAACTCTAGCGGGAGTAAACAATGAGCAGTTCTTC.

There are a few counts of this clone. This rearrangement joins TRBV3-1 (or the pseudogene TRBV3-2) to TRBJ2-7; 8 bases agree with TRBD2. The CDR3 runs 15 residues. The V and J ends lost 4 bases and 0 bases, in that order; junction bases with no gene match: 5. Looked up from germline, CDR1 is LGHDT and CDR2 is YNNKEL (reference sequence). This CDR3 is CASSPRGGSSYEQYF. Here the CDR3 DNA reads TGTGCCAGCAGCCCCCGGGGGGGATCCTCCTACGAGCAGTACTTC.

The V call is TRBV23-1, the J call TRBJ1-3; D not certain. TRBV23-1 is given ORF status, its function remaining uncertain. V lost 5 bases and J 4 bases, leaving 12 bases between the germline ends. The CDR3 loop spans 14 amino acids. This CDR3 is CASSSTIAGNTIYF. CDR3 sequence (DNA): TGCGCCAGCAGTTCGACGATTGCCGGAAACACCATATATTTT.

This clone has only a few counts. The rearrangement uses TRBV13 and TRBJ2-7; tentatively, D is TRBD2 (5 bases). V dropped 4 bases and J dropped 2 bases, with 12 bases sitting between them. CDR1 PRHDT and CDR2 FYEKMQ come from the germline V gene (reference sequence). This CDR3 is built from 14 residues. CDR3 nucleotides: TGTGCCAGCAGCTCCGGGCGGAGGACCTACGAGCAGTACTTC. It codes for CASSSGRRTYEQYF.

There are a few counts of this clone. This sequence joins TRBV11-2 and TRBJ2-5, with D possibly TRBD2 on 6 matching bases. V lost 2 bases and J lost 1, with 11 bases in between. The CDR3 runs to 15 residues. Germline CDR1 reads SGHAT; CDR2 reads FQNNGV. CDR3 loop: CASSLMGGAQETQYF. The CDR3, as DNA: TGTGCCAGCAGCTTAATGGGCGGGGCCCAAGAGACCCAGTACTTC.

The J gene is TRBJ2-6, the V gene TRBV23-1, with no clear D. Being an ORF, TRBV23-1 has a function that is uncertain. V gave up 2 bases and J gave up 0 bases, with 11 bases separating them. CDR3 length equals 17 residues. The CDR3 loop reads CASSQIRHISGANVLTF. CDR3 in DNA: TGCGCCAGCAGTCAAATCCGACATATCTCTGGGGCCAACGTCCTGACTTTC.

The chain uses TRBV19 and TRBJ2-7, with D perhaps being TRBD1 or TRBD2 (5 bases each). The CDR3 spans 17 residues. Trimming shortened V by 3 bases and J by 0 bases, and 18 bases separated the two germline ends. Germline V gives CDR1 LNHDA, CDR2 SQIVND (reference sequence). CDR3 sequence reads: CASSIIGVGPSSYEQYF. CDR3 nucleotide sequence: TGTGCCAGTAGTATTATTGGGGTGGGACCTAGCTCCTACGAGCAGTACTTC.

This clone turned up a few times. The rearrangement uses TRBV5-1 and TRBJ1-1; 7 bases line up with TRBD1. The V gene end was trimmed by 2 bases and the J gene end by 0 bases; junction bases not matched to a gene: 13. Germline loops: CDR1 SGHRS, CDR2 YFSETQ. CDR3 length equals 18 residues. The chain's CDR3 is CASSFSLGGGTVNTEAFF. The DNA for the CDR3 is TGCGCCAGCAGCTTTTCCCTGGGAGGAGGGACAGTGAACACTGAAGCTTTCTTT.

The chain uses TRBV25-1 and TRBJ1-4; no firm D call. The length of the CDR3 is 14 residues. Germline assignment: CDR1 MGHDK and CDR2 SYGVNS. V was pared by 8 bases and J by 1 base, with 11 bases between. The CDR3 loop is CASGEGGTNEKLFF. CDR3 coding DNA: TGTGCCAGCGGAGAGGGAGGAACTAATGAAAAACTGTTTTTT.

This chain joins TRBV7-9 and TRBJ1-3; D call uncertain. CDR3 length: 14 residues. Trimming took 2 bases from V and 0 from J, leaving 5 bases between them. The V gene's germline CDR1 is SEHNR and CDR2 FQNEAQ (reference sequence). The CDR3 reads CASSLTSSGNTIYF. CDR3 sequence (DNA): TGTGCCAGCAGCTTAACCAGCTCTGGAAACACCATATATTTT.

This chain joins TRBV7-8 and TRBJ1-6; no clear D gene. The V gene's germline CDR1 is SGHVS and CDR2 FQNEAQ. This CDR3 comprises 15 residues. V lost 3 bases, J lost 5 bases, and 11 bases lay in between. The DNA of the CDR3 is TGTGCCAGCAGCTTTGAGACCGGAGATAATTCACCCCTCCACTTT. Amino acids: CASSFETGDNSPLHF.

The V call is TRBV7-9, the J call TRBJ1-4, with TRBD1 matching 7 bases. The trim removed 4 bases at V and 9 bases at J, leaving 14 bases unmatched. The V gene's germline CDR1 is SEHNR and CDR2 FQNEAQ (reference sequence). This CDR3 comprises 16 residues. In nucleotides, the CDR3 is TGTGCCAGCAGCTACCCGAGACAGGGCGCTTCTCAAAAACTGTTTTTT. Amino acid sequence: CASSYPRQGASQKLFF.

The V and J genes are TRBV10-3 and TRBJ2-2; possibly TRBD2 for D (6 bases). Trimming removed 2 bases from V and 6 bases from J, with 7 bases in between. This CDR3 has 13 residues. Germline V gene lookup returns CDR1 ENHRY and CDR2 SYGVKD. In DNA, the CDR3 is TGTGCCATCAGTGAGCGGGAGTCCGGGGAGCTGTTTTTT. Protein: CAISERESGELFF.

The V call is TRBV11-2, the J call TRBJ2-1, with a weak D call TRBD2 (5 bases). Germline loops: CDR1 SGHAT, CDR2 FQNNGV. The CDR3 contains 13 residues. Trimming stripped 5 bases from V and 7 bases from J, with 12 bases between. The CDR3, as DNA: TGTGCCAGCAGCCCGAGGGCCCGAAATGAGCAGTTCTTC. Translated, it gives CASSPRARNEQFF.

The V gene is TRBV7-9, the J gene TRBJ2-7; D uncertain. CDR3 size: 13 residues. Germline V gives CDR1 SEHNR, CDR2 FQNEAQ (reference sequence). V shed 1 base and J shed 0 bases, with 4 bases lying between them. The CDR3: CASSLEISYEQYF. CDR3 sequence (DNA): TGTGCCAGCAGCTTAGAGATCTCCTACGAGCAGTACTTC. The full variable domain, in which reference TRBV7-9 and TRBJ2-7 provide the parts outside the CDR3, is DTGVSQNPRHKITKRGQNVTFRCDPISEHNRLYWYRQTLGQGPEFLTYFQNEAQLEKSRLLSDRFSAERPKGSFSTLEIQRTEQGDSAMYLCASSLEISYEQYFGPGTRLTVT.

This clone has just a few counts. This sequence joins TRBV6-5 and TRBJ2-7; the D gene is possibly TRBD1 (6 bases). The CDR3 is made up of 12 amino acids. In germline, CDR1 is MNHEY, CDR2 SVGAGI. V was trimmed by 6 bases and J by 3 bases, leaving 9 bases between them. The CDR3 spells CASSGQNYEQYF. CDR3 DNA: TGTGCCAGCAGCGGACAGAACTACGAGCAGTACTTC.

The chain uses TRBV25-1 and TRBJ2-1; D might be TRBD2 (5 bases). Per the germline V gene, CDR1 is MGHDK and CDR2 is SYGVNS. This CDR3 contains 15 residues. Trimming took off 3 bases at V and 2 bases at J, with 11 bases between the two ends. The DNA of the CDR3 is TGTGCCAGCAGTGACTTGGCTAGCACCTACAATGAGCAGTTCTTC. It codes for CASSDLASTYNEQFF.

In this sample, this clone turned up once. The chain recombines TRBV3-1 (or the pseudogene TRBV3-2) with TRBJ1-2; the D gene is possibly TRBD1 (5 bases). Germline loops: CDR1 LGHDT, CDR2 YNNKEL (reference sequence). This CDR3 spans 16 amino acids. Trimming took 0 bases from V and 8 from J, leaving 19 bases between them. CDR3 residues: CASSQDRGTVSLGYTF. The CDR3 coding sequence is TGTGCCAGCAGCCAAGATAGGGGTACGGTATCCCTGGGCTACACCTTC.

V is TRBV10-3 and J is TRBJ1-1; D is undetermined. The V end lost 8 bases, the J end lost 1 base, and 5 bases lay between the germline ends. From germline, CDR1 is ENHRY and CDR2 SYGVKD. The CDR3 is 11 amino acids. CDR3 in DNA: TGTGCCATCGGGGAGAACACTGAAGCTTTCTTT. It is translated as CAIGENTEAFF.

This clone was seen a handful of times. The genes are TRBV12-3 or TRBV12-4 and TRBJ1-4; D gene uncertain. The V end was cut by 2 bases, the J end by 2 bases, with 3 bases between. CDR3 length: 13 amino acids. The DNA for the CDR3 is TGTGCCAGCAGTTTATGGACTAATGAAAAACTGTTTTTT. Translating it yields CASSLWTNEKLFF.

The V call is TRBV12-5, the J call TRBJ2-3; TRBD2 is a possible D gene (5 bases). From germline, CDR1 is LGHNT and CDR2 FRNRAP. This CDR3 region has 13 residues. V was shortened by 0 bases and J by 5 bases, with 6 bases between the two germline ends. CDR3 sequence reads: CASGLVGGDTQYF. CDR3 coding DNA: TGTGCTAGTGGTTTGGTAGGAGGAGATACGCAGTATTTT.

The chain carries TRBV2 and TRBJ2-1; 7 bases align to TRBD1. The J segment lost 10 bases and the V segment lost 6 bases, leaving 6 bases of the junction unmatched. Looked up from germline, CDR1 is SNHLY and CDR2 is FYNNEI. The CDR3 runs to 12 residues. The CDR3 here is CASRSTGAEQFF. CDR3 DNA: TGTGCCAGCAGATCAACAGGGGCGGAGCAGTTCTTC.

In DNA, the CDR3 is TGTGCCAGCAGCCAAGAGGGGGGACAGATTTACGAGCAGTACTTC. Amino acids: CASSQEGGQIYEQYF. The rearrangement joins TRBV3-1 (or the pseudogene TRBV3-2) to TRBJ2-7; a weak D match, TRBD1 (7 bases). The germline CDR1 and CDR2 sequences are LGHDT and YNNKEL (reference sequence). This CDR3 is 15 amino acids long. V lost 0 bases, J lost 4 bases, and 13 bases lay in between.

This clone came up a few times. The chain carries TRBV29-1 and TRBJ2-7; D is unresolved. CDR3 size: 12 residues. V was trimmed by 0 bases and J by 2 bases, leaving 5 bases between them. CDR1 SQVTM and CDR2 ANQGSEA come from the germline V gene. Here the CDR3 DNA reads TGCAGCGTTGAAGACGGTACCTACGAGCAGTACTTC. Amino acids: CSVEDGTYEQYF.

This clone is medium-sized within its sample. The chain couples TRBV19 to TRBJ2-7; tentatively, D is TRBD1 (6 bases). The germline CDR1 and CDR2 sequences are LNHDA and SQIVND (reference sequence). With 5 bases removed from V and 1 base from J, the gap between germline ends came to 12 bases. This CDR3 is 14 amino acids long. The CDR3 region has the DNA TGTGCCAGTAGTGAACAGGGAGCATCCTACGAGCAGTACTTC. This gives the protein CASSEQGASYEQYF. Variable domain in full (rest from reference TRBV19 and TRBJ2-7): DGGITQSPKYLFRKEGQNVTLSCEQNLNHDAMYWYRQDPGQGLRLIYYSQIVNDFQKGDIAEGYSVSREKKESFPLTVTSAQKNPTAFYLCASSEQGASYEQYFGPGTRLTVT.

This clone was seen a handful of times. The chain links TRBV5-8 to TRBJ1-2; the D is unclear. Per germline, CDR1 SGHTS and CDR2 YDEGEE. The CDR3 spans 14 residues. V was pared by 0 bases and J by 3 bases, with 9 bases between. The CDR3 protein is CASSLDLVYYGYTF. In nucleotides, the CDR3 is TGTGCCAGCAGCTTGGATCTGGTTTACTATGGCTACACCTTC.

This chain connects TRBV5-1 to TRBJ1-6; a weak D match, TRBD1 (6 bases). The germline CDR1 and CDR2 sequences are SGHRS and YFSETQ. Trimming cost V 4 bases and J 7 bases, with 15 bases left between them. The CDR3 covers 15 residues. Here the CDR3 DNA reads TGCGCCAGCAGCCCTGGGGGCGCGGAGAATTCACCCCTCCACTTT. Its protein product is CASSPGGAENSPLHF.

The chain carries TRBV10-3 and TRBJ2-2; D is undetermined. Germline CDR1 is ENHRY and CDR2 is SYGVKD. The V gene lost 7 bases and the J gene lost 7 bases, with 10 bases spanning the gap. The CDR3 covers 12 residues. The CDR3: CAIMDRYGELFF. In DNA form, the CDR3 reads TGTGCCATCATGGATAGGTACGGGGAGCTGTTTTTT.